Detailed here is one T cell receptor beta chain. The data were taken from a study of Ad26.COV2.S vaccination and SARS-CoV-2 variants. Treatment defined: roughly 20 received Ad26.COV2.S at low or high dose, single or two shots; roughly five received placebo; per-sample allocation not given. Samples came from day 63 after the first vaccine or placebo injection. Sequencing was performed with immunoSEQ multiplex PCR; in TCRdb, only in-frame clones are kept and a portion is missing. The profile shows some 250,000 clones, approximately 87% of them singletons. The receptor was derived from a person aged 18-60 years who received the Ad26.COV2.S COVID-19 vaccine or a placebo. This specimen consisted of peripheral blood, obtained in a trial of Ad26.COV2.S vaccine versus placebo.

The CDR3 DNA is TGTGCCAGCTCACCGGACCAGGTGGGATTTAACAGCTACACCTTC. Its protein product is CASSPDQVGFNSYTF. This chain joins TRBV18 and TRBJ1-2; D remains ambiguous. V was clipped by 3 bases and J by 9 bases, with 20 bases between them. CDR1 and CDR2 (germline): KGHSH, LQKENI. The CDR3 runs to 15 residues.